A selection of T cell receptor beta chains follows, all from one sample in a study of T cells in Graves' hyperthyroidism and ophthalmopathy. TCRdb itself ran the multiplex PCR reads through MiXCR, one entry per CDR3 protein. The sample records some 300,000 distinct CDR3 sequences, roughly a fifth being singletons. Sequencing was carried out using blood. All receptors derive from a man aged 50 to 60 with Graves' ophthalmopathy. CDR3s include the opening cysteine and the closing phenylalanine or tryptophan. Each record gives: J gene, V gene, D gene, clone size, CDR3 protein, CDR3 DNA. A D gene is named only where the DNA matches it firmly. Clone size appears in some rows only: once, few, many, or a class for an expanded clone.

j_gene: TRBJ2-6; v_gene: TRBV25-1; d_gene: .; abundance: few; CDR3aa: CASSERQARSPGANVLTF; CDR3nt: TGTGCCAGCAGTGAAAGACAGGCTCGAAGCCCTGGGGCCAACGTCCTGACTTTC
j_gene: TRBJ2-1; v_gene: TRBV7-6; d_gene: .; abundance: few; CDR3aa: CASSLLLASYNEQFF; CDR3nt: TGTGCCAGCAGCTTACTTCTAGCGTCTTACAATGAGCAGTTCTTC
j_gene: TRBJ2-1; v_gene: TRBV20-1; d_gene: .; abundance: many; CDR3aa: CSALQGLTGHEQFF; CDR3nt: TGCAGTGCTCTCCAGGGACTCACGGGTCATGAGCAGTTCTTC
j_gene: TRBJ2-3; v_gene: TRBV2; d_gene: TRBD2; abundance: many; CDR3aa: CASRLRLAEDSTDTQYF; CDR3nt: TGTGCCAGCAGACTTAGACTAGCGGAGGACAGCACAGATACGCAGTATTTT
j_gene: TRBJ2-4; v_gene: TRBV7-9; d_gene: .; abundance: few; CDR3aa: CASSLEPLAKNIQYF; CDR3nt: TGTGCCAGCAGCTTAGAACCCCTGGCCAAAAACATTCAGTACTTC
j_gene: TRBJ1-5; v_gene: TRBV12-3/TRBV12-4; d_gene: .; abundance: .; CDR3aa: CASSFGHNQPQHF; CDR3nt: TGTGCCAGCAGTTTCGGTCATAATCAGCCCCAGCATTTT
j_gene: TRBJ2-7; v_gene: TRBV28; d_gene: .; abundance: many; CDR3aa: CASRGTYEQYF; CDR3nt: TGTGCCAGCAGAGGCACCTACGAGCAGTACTTC
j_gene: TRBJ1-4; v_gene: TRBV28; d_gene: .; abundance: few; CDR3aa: CASSFGGGTNEKLFF; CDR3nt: TGTGCCAGCAGTTTTGGTGGGGGAACTAATGAAAAACTGTTTTTT
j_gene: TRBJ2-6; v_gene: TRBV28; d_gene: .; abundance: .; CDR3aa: CASSSGSQDSGANVLTF; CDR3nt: TGTGCCAGCAGTTCGGGTTCCCAGGACTCTGGGGCCAACGTCCTGACTTTC
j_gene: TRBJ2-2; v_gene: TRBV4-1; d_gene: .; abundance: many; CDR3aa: CASSQDGGRELFF; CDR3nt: TGCGCCAGCAGCCAAGATGGGGGACGGGAGCTGTTTTTT
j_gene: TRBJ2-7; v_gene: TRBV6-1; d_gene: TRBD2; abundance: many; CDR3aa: CASRLAGIYEQYF; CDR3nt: TGTGCCAGCAGACTAGCGGGCATCTACGAGCAGTACTTC
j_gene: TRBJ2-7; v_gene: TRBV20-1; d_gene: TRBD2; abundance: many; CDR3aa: CSVMAGREYEQYF; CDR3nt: TGCAGTGTCATGGCGGGGAGGGAATACGAGCAGTACTTC
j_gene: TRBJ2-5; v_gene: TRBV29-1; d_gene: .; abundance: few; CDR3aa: CSGTASGLSETQYF; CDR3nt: TGCAGCGGGACAGCTAGCGGCCTATCGGAGACCCAGTACTTC
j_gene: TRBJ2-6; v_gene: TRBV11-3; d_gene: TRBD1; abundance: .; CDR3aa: CASSSGQVVSGANVLTF; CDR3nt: TGTGCCAGCAGCTCAGGACAGGTAGTCTCTGGGGCCAACGTCCTGACTTTC
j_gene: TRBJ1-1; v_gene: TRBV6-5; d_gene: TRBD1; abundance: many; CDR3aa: CASSYSGQQNTEAFF; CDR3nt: TGTGCCAGCAGTTACTCGGGACAGCAGAACACTGAAGCTTTCTTT
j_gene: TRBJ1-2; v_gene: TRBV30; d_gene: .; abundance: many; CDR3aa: CAWSRRGNYGYTF; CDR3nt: TGTGCCTGGAGCCGGCGGGGAAACTATGGCTACACCTTC
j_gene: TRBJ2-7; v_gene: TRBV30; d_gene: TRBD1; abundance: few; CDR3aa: CAWSATGTGSYEQYF; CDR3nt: TGTGCCTGGAGTGCAACCGGGACAGGGTCCTACGAGCAGTACTTC
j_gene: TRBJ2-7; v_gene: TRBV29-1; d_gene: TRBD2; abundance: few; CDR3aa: CSVGLAGVPYEQYF; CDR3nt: TGCAGCGTTGGCCTAGCGGGAGTACCCTACGAGCAGTACTTC
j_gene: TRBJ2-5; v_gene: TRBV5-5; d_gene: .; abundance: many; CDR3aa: CASSPRTLQETQYF; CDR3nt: TGTGCCAGCAGCCCTCGGACATTACAAGAGACCCAGTACTTC
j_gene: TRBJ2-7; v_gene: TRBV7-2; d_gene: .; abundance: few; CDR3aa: CASSLIDSIYEQYF; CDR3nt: TGTGCCAGCAGCTTAATTGACAGTATCTACGAGCAGTACTTC
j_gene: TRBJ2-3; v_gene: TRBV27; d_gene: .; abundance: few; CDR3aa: CASSLQARSRTDTQYF; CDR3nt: TGTGCCAGCAGTTTACAAGCTAGATCCCGCACAGATACGCAGTATTTT
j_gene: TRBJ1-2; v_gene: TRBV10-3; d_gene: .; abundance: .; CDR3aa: CAARGARNYGYTF; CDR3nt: TGTGCCGCCAGAGGGGCTCGTAACTATGGCTACACCTTC
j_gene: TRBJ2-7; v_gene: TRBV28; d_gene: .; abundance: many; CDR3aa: CASSPLRSEQYF; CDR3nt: TGTGCCAGCAGTCCGCTGAGGTCCGAGCAGTACTTC
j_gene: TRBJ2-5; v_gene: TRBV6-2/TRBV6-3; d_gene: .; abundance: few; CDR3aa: CASALGGGVKTQYF; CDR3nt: TGTGCCAGCGCTCTGGGAGGGGGGGTTAAGACCCAGTACTTC
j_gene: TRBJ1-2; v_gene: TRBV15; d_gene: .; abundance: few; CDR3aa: CATSRDGSPLGYTF; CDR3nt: TGTGCCACCAGCAGAGACGGGTCGCCTCTGGGCTACACCTTC
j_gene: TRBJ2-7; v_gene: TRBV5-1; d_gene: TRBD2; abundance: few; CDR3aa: CASSLAGGSGGEQYF; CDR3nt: TGCGCCAGCAGCTTGGCAGGCGGGAGCGGCGGCGAGCAGTACTTC
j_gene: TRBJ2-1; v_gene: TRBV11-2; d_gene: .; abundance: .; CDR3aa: CASSLTHDVDEQFF; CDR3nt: TGTGCCAGCAGCTTAACCCATGACGTTGATGAGCAGTTCTTC
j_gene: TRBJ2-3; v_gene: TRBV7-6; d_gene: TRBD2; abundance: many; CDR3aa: CASSLDVAGAADTQYF; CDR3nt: TGTGCCAGCAGCTTAGACGTCGCGGGAGCTGCAGATACGCAGTATTTT
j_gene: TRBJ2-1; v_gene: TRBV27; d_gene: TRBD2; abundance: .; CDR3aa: CASTERGEGRTPSRHEQFF; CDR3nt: TGTGCCAGCACCGAGCGGGGAGAGGGTAGGACCCCTAGTAGACATGAGCAGTTCTTC
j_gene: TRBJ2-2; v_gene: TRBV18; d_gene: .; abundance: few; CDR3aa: CASSPGKPRGGELFF; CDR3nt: TGTGCCAGCTCACCAGGAAAGCCGCGGGGCGGGGAGCTGTTTTTT
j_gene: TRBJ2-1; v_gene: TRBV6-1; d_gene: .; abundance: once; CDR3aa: CALRSRGHRTVNEQFF; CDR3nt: TGTGCCCTGCGCAGCCGGGGACACCGGACAGTCAATGAGCAGTTCTTC
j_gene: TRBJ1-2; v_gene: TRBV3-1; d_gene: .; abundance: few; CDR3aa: CASSHQVPANYGYTF; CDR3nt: TGTGCCAGCAGCCACCAAGTGCCCGCTAACTATGGCTACACCTTC
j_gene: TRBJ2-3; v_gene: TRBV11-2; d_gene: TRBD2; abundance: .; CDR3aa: CASSTPGLAGGTDTQYF; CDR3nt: TGTGCCAGCAGCACTCCGGGACTAGCGGGAGGAACAGATACGCAGTATTTT
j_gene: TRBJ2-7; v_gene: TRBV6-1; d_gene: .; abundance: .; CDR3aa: CASTGTDRSSYEQYF; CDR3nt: TGTGCCAGCACTGGAACCGACCGGAGCTCCTACGAGCAGTACTTC
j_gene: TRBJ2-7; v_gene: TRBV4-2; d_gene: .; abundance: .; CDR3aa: CASSQPVGLASSEQYF; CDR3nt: TGTGCCAGCAGCCAGCCGGTAGGGCTAGCGTCTTCAGAGCAGTACTTC
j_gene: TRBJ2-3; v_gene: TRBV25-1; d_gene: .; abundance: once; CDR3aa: CASRDGYTDTQYF; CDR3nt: TGTGCCAGCAGGGACGGTTACACAGATACGCAGTATTTT
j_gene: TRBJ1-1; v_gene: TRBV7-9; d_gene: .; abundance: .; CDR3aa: CASSQTEAEAFF; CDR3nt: TGTGCCAGCAGCCAGACAGAAGCCGAAGCTTTCTTT
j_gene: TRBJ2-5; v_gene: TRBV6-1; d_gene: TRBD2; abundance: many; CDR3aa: CASSELAGDQETQYF; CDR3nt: TGTGCCAGCAGTGAACTAGCGGGAGATCAAGAGACCCAGTACTTC
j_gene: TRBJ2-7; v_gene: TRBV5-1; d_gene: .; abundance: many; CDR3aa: CASSSSGTMQYF; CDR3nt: TGCGCCAGCAGCTCCTCGGGCACGATGCAGTACTTC
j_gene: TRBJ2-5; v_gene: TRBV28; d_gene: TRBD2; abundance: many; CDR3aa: CASSPRTSGSEETQYF; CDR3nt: TGTGCCAGCAGTCCCCGGACTAGCGGGAGTGAAGAGACCCAGTACTTC